This TCR beta chain was sequenced for a study of blood T cell repertoires in COVID-19. Germline V gene lookup returns CDR1 SEHNR and CDR2 FQNEAQ (reference sequence). There are 14 residues in the CDR3. The V end was cut by 0 bases, the J end by 8 bases, with 11 bases between. Libraries were prepared by immunoSEQ multiplex PCR; TCRdb keeps only in-frame clonotypes and omits some of them. This sample has approximately 92,000 clones, with around 67% found just once. This sequence originates from a woman aged 60 to 75 in a cohort sampled during active or convalescent COVID-19. This rearrangement joins TRBV7-9 to TRBJ2-1; D perhaps matches TRBD2 (6 bases). Sequenced: peripheral blood. CDR3 bases: TGTGCCAGCAGCTTAGCCGGACTAAGGTATGAGCAGTTCTTC. Encoded protein: CASSLAGLRYEQFF.